This T cell receptor (beta chain) was retrieved from a study of tumor-infiltrating lymphocytes in primary liver carcinoma. General study findings and limits: Tumor region pairs outstripped tumor-adjacent and tumor-blood pairs in overlap.

Co-extraction of both nucleic acids (RNA and DNA) used about 20-33 mg of unsorted bulk tissue. The template, around 520 ng total RNA, yielded TCR beta cDNA made with a constant-region primer. Three rounds of nested multiplex PCR with slightly modified ARM-PCR produced TCR beta libraries. A C-beta reverse primer was combined with TRBV1-TRBV30 forward primers in the first two PCR rounds, and each round had about 10 cycles. TCRdb ran MiXCR on the multiplex PCR reads and lists one entry per CDR3 protein. The sample consists of roughly 100,000 distinct CDR3 sequences, 80% to 85% of them appearing once. Germline V CDR1 and CDR2: SGHDN, FVKESK. The CDR3 has 13 amino acids. Between the trimmed V and J ends, which lost 0 bases and 7 bases, there was a span of 9 bases. A note on this clonotype: Its target is not known.

J is TRBJ1-2 and V is TRBV14, with D hard to call. This TCR derives from a man in his forties with primary liver carcinoma and hepatitis B virus infection. The specimen sequenced was liver tumor tissue from sampling region 3. Subset denoted: tumor region T3, left-lateral pole. The CDR3 DNA is TGTGCCAGCAGCCAAGATATGGAGAGTGGCTACACCTTC. Translating gives CASSQDMESGYTF.